This paragraph covers one TCR beta chain sequence. The antigen remains undetermined. This entry comes from a study of cytomegalovirus exposure and HLA in healthy donors. Study-wide results and caveats: Later analysis demonstrated an association between a missense DCLRE1C variant and TCR beta V- and J-gene trimming.

Trimming took 3 bases from V and 11 from J, leaving 13 bases between them. This CDR3 is 11 amino acids long. Germline assignment: CDR1 DFQATT and CDR2 SNEGSKA (reference sequence). The PCR ran on 60 Vbeta and 13 Jbeta primers. Only in-frame clones appear in the TCRdb table, and some are missing; sequencing was by immunoSEQ multiplex PCR. Of approximately 150,000 clones in the sample, around four fifths were seen once. Sequencing was performed on PBMCs. This TCR was sampled from a man between 18 and 35 years old in good health and CMV-seropositive. This chain uses TRBV20-1 with TRBJ1-1, with D unclear. The CDR3 coding sequence is TGCAGTGCTAGTCGAGGGTTGAAGGCTTTCTTT. This codes for CSASRGLKAFF.